This paragraph covers one T cell receptor (beta chain) sequence. Antigen specificity is unknown. The data stem from a study of cytomegalovirus exposure and HLA in healthy donors. The PCR employed 60 Vbeta primers together with 13 Jbeta primers. Sequenced by immunoSEQ multiplex PCR; TCRdb stores in-frame clones only, minus some. The table shows roughly 200,000 clones, with roughly 78% occurring only once. The CDR3 extends over 12 amino acids. V was shortened by 5 bases and J by 3 bases, with 7 bases between the two germline ends. The germline CDR1 and CDR2 sequences are LNHDA and SQIVND (reference sequence). Notes on the study in general: Presence/absence analyses treated sequencing depth as roughly uniform across donors. The sole available immune exposure information was CMV serostatus.

This cohort consisted of healthy bone marrow donors. At sampling all donors were nominally healthy, likely with unrecorded immune exposures. This chain connects TRBV19 to TRBJ1-2; perhaps TRBD1 as D (5 bases). The receptor was isolated from a woman between 25 and 40 years old in good health and CMV-seropositive. The sequenced material came from PBMCs. CDR3 sequence: CASSPGYYGYTF. In DNA, the CDR3 is TGTGCCAGTAGTCCAGGGTACTATGGCTACACCTTC.